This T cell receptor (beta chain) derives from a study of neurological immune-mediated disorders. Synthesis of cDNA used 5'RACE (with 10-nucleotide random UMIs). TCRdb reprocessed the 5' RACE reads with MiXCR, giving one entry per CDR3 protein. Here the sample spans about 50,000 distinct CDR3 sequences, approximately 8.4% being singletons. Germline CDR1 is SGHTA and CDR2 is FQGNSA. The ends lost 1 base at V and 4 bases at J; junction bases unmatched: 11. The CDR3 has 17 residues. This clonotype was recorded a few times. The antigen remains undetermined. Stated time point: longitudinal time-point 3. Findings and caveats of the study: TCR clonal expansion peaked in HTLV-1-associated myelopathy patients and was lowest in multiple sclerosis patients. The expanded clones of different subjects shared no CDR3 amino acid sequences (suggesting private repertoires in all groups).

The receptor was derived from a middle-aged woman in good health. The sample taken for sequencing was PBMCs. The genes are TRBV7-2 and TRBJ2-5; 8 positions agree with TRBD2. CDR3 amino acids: CASSLVGAGVYVETQYF. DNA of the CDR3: TGTGCCAGCAGCTTAGTGGGAGCGGGAGTATACGTAGAGACCCAGTACTTC. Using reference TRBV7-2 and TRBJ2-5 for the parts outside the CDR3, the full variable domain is GAGVSQSPSNKVTEKGKDVELRCDPISGHTALYWYRQSLGQGLEFLIYFQGNSAPDKSGLPSDRFSAERTGGSVSTLTIQRTQQEDSAVYLCASSLVGAGVYVETQYFGPGTRLLVL.